This paragraph reports one T cell receptor beta chain. Its antigen is unidentified. The sample comes from a study of cytomegalovirus exposure and HLA in healthy donors. General observations from the study: TCR beta sequences reportedly predicted most subjects' HLA-A and HLA-B alleles accurately. When a later analysis compared HLA-associated TCR beta chains with equally common others, the HLA-associated chains turned out to be more clonally expanded and to have lower generation probabilities.

PCR involved 60 Vbeta and 13 Jbeta primers. Produced via immunoSEQ multiplex PCR; TCRdb's table is partial and in-frame only. The sample includes 90,000 to 130,000 clones, 65% to 85% of them seen just once. The TCR was taken from a man aged 25-45 years in good health and CMV-seropositive. The specimen was PBMCs.

DNA of the CDR3: TGTGCCAGTAGTATCGGGTGGGGGGCAGATACGCAGTATTTT. It is translated as CASSIGWGADTQYF. The chain couples TRBV19 to TRBJ2-3; D perhaps matches TRBD2 (6 bases). Between the trimmed V and J ends, which lost 3 bases and 4 bases, there was a span of 11 bases. The CDR3 extends over 14 amino acids. The germline V gene has CDR1 LNHDA and CDR2 SQIVND (reference sequence).